A single sample is the source of the 20 T cell receptor beta chains below, sequenced in a study of blood T cell repertoires in COVID-19. Sequencing was performed with immunoSEQ multiplex PCR; in TCRdb, only in-frame clones are kept and a portion is missing. The table shows a few hundred thousand clones, with about four fifths occurring only once. The sequenced sample consisted of PBMCs or T cells enriched from blood (not recorded which). These receptor sequences come from a man aged 40-49 years who had been exposed to COVID-19.

The rearrangement links TRBV5-5 to TRBJ1-1; no firm D call. The CDR3 is made up of 18 amino acids. The germline V gene has CDR1 SGHKS and CDR2 YYEKEE (reference sequence). The ends were cut back, 1 base at V and 2 bases at J, with 21 bases in the middle. The CDR3 DNA sequence: TGTGCCAGCAGCTTGTGGGTCGCGGGGATAGGTAATAACACTGAAGCTTTCTTT. Translating gives CASSLWVAGIGNNTEAFF.

The chain couples TRBV19 to TRBJ2-7; D not certain. This CDR3 has 14 residues. CDR1 is LNHDA and CDR2 is SQIVND in the germline V gene (reference sequence). V was cut by 6 bases and J by 5 bases, with 17 bases left in between. The DNA of the CDR3 is TGTGCCAGTAGCCCGGCTAGTACGTTCGACGAGCAGTACTTC. Its translation is CASSPASTFDEQYF.

This sequence joins TRBV2 and TRBJ2-3; possible D gene TRBD1, 6 bases. Per the germline V gene, CDR1 is SNHLY and CDR2 is FYNNEI. Trimming cost V 3 bases and J 3 bases, with 13 bases left between them. This CDR3 contains 15 residues. CDR3 in amino acids: CASSESGTPTDTQYF. CDR3 coding DNA: TGTGCCAGCAGTGAGTCCGGGACACCGACAGATACGCAGTATTTT. Full variable domain (outside the CDR3, taken from reference TRBV2 and TRBJ2-3): EPEVTQTPSHQVTQMGQEVILRCVPISNHLYFYWYRQILGQKVEFLVSFYNNEISEKSEIFDDQFSVERPDGSNFTLKIRSTKLEDSAMYFCASSESGTPTDTQYFGPGTRLTVL.

This clone was seen many times. The chain uses TRBV6-2 or TRBV6-3 and TRBJ1-2; no clear D. The CDR3 is 15 amino acids. V lost 0 bases, J lost 4 bases, and 12 bases lay in between. Germline CDR1 and CDR2: MNHEY and SVGEGT. The chain's CDR3 is CASSYSSPGSYGYTF. The CDR3 coding sequence is TGTGCCAGCAGTTACTCGAGTCCGGGAAGCTATGGCTACACCTTC.

The chain is built from TRBV30 and TRBJ2-3, with TRBD2 matching over 8 bases. The CDR3 spans 13 residues. The germline V gene encodes CDR1 GTSNPN and CDR2 SVGIG (reference sequence). J was trimmed by 4 bases and V by 5 bases; bases with no gene match: 5. The CDR3 bases are TGTGCCTGGGAAGCGGGAGCATCAGATACGCAGTATTTT. Translating it yields CAWEAGASDTQYF.

The gene calls are TRBV30 and TRBJ2-7; D perhaps matches TRBD2 (6 bases). V was cut by 0 bases and J by 7 bases, with 13 bases left in between. The germline V gene has CDR1 GTSNPN and CDR2 SVGIG (reference sequence). The CDR3 sequence is 13 residues long. The CDR3, as DNA: TGTGCCTGGAGTGTAGGGCGGGGACGGGAGCAGTACTTC. Translation: CAWSVGRGREQYF.

V is TRBV6-5 and J is TRBJ2-1, with 14 nucleotides matching TRBD2. J lost 8 bases, V lost 7 bases, and 4 bases had no gene match. Germline V gene lookup returns CDR1 MNHEY and CDR2 SVGAGI. This CDR3 spans 14 amino acids. CDR3 DNA sequence: TGTGCCAGCACGGGGACTAGCGGGAGACATGAGCAGTTCTTC. Its protein is CASTGTSGRHEQFF.

This clone was seen just once. This chain connects TRBV18 to TRBJ1-1, with D maybe TRBD1 (5 bases). Germline V gene data show CDR1 as KGHSH and CDR2 as LQKENI. The germline V and J ends were trimmed by 6 bases and 0 bases, with 8 bases remaining between them. This CDR3 contains 13 residues. CDR3 nucleotides: TGTGCCAGCTCCCTAGGGGTGAACACTGAAGCTTTCTTT. Its protein product is CASSLGVNTEAFF.

The table lists this clone with many counts. The chain links TRBV24-1 to TRBJ2-1; perhaps TRBD2 as D (5 bases). Germline V CDR1 and CDR2: KGHDR, SFDVKD. The length of the CDR3 is 15 residues. V was pared by 5 bases and J by 8 bases, with 18 bases between. CDR3 amino acids: CATSVVRGGEDEQFF. CDR3 bases: TGTGCCACCAGTGTCGTCCGGGGTGGGGAAGATGAGCAGTTCTTC.

The chain carries TRBV24-1 and TRBJ2-1, with 7 bases that match TRBD2. The ends lost 5 bases at V and 1 base at J; junction bases unmatched: 4. Per germline, CDR1 KGHDR and CDR2 SFDVKD. The CDR3 consists of 15 residues. CDR3: CATSGSGQSYNEQFF. CDR3 in DNA: TGTGCCACCAGTGGTAGCGGGCAATCCTACAATGAGCAGTTCTTC.

Many counts were recorded for this clone. The chain has TRBV12-3 or TRBV12-4 and TRBJ1-4; 7 positions agree with TRBD1. Trimming cost V 4 bases and J 10 bases; bases outside gene matches: 3. The CDR3 has 12 amino acids. The CDR3 loop is CASSWDSGKLFF. CDR3 nucleotides: TGTGCCAGCAGTTGGGACAGTGGAAAACTGTTTTTT.

The chain uses TRBV5-1 and TRBJ2-7, with TRBD1 identical over 9 bases. The CDR3 extends over 15 amino acids. Trimming cost V 5 bases and J 7 bases; bases outside gene matches: 13. CDR1 is SGHRS and CDR2 is YFSETQ in the germline V gene. This CDR3 reads CASRHGQGTPLEQYF. The CDR3 DNA reads TGCGCCAGCAGACACGGACAGGGGACTCCCCTGGAGCAGTACTTC.

CDR3 residues: CATSDHNKRGHSRGTQYF. CDR3 bases: TGTGCCACCAGTGACCATAACAAGCGGGGTCATTCTCGGGGGACCCAGTACTTC. This chain joins TRBV24-1 and TRBJ2-5; 7 positions agree with TRBD2. Germline V CDR1 and CDR2: KGHDR, SFDVKD. The CDR3 has 18 residues. After removal of 4 bases from V and 7 bases from J, the junction contained 20 bases not matched to a gene.

V and J are TRBV12-3 or TRBV12-4 and TRBJ2-5; 9 bases match TRBD2. J gave up 5 bases and V 5 bases, and 3 bases lay outside the gene matches. The CDR3 runs 13 residues. CDR3 region: CASSAGGWETQYF. The CDR3 DNA reads as TGTGCCAGCAGTGCGGGGGGGTGGGAGACCCAGTACTTC.

This clone was seen once. In DNA, the CDR3 is TGTGCCAGCAGTTTGACTAAGGGACTAATTGGCCAAGAGACCCAGTACTTC. It translates to CASSLTKGLIGQETQYF. This chain uses TRBV27 with TRBJ2-5; 7 nucleotides line up with TRBD2. The CDR3 runs 17 residues. V gave up 3 bases and J gave up 1 base; unmatched junction bases: 11. CDR1 MNHEY and CDR2 SMNVEV come from the germline V gene (reference sequence).

The chain is built from TRBV2 and TRBJ1-1; the D is unclear. This CDR3 has 11 amino acids. Germline assignment: CDR1 SNHLY and CDR2 FYNNEI. Trimming stripped 7 bases from V and 10 bases from J, with 13 bases between. CDR3 nucleotide sequence: TGTGCCAGCACCGACTGGGAGGCAGCTTTCTTT. It is translated as CASTDWEAAFF.

The rearrangement joins TRBV20-1 to TRBJ2-1, with D tentatively TRBD2 (6 bases). The germline CDR1 and CDR2 sequences are DFQATT and SNEGSKA (reference sequence). Deletions cut 3 bases from V and 7 bases from J, with 37 bases between. CDR3 length equals 21 residues. The CDR3 DNA follows: TGCAGTGCTAGTTTTGTTTTAGTGCTAGCGCGACGACCATTTGAGAGAAATGAGCAGTTCTTC. Protein sequence: CSASFVLVLARRPFERNEQFF.

The chain is built from TRBV21-1 and TRBJ1-2. TRBV21-1 is shown as a pseudogene. The CDR3 covers 12 residues. The CDR3 reads CASSKGGDSSTF. CDR3 DNA sequence: TGTGCCAGCAGCAAAGGCGGGGATTCAAGCACCTTC.

This clone occurred a few times. The rearrangement joins TRBV7-2 to TRBJ2-7; no clear D. V was trimmed by 5 bases and J by 3 bases, leaving 11 bases between them. The CDR3 has 13 residues. Germline V gives CDR1 SGHTA, CDR2 FQGNSA. Here the CDR3 reads CASSAPEFYEQYF. In DNA form, the CDR3 reads TGTGCCAGCAGCGCCCCAGAATTCTACGAGCAGTACTTC.

V and J are TRBV19 and TRBJ2-2, with TRBD2 matching 7 bases. The CDR3 consists of 15 residues. CDR1 is LNHDA and CDR2 is SQIVND in the germline V gene (reference sequence). Trimming cost V 1 base and J 3 bases; bases outside gene matches: 2. The CDR3 loop is CASSIAGRDTGELFF. As DNA, the CDR3 is TGTGCCAGTAGTATAGCGGGGAGGGACACCGGGGAGCTGTTTTTT.